Detailed here is one T cell receptor (beta chain). Its specific antigen is unknown. Per-base quality was not reported, and no clone a single base away is much larger than it. The sample is drawn from a study of blood T cell repertoires in COVID-19 (dated by TCRdb to about 2020). At the level of the whole study: Collaborator samples came from the United States, Italy and Spain and covered acute and convalescent phases of COVID-19. The prospective study material was composed of cDNA or gDNA derived from T cells, B-cell-depleted T cells, or PBMCs. The dataset comprised deeply sampled blood TCRbeta repertoires from subjects exposed to, actively infected with, or recovered from COVID-19. The repertoires were released in a freely available public database meant as a resource for research on the immune response to SARS-CoV-2. Samples were obtained from the ongoing ImmuneRACE study (first 160 participants) and from approximately 1,200 subjects provided by 6 global collaborators. A de-identified subject ID, COVID-19 status, age in years and sex were almost always included in the sample metadata. Where available, HLA class I and class II types were taken from metadata supplied by the sample provider and were not determined by assay-based typing. General conclusions and limits of the study: The quantity of clinical and demographic metadata differed by source and by participant and was supplied without curation.

Whole blood was collected in K2EDTA tubes by collaborating institutions according to the institutions' own protocols. For TCRbeta analysis, collaborators shipped samples in one of three forms: frozen whole blood, isolated PBMCs, or DNA extracted from either of those sample types. CDR1 and CDR2, per the germline V gene, are KGHDR and SFDVKD. V lost 6 bases and J lost 6 bases; the stretch between them is 6 bases long. The CDR3, from cysteine to phenylalanine, totals 11 residues. Solely the CDR3 DNA is kept, with 33 bases framed from the first base. TCRbeta CDR3 regions were amplified from genomic DNA by means of the immunoSEQ Assay, a bias-controlled multiplex PCR. Per the source publication's procedure: Within the assay, amplification of reference gene primers was used to estimate how many nucleated cells each sample contained. To quantify the absolute abundance of each unique TCRbeta CDR3 rearrangement, sequence reads were collapsed and filtered. Productive Simpson clonality was computed per sample as the square root of Simpson's diversity index over productive rearrangements. TCRdb re-hosts the immuneACCESS table, in-frame sequences only. Its copies lack some clones; in the studies checked, an unresolved V gene accounts for under half of them, and the cause for the rest is not known. Clone size and V and J calls were adopted from that table, with D and trimming inferred from the DNA. For this sample the table gives tens of thousands of clones, of which approximately 78% were detected only once. Together, the top ten hold over 7% of the sample.

The rearrangement combines TRBV24-1 with TRBJ2-3; TRBD1 could be the D gene, as 5 bases match. The sequencing input was peripheral blood. The sequence came from a human donor in a cohort sampled during active COVID-19. The CDR3 loop reads CATSQGDTQYF. The base sequence is TGTGCCACCAGTCAGGGTGATACGCAGTATTTT.